A selection of T cell receptor beta chains follows, all from one sample in a study of OX40 agonist ivuxolimab in advanced cancers. Repertoires were generated with immunoSEQ multiplex PCR, while TCRdb's copy carries only in-frame clones and drops some. This table has more than 40,000 clones, approximately 90% appearing once. This specimen consisted of CD4+ or CD8+ T cells sorted from blood, obtained in a trial of the OX40 agonist ivuxolimab. Receptors originate from an adult with an advanced solid tumor such as melanoma, head and neck, liver or kidney cancer. Both conserved end residues are part of each CDR3. A D gene is named only where the DNA matches it firmly. Not every row has a clone size; where given, it reads once, few, many or a size class.

d_call	v_call	j_call	clone_size	cdr3_aa	cdr3_nt
-	TRBV19	TRBJ2-1	-	CASSILTAQDEQFF	TGTGCCAGTAGTATTCTCACCGCACAGGATGAGCAGTTCTTC
-	TRBV30	TRBJ2-5	-	CAWSVGSGGETQYF	TGTGCCTGGAGTGTCGGGTCAGGGGGGGAGACCCAGTACTTC
-	TRBV6-5	TRBJ1-4	-	CASSRTEFNEKLFF	TGTGCCAGCAGTAGGACAGAGTTTAATGAAAAACTGTTTTTT
-	TRBV30	TRBJ1-2	-	CAWSASRLVAF	TGTGCCTGGAGTGCCAGCCGACTTGTTGCCTTC
-	TRBV12-1	TRBJ2-6	once	CASSTPSPHKTGKLSGANVLTF	TGTGCCAGCAGCACCCCAAGTCCCCATAAAACAGGGAAACTCTCTGGGGCCAACGTCCTGACTTTC
-	TRBV2	TRBJ2-2	-	CASSAAGELFF	TGTGCCAGCAGTGCAGCCGGGGAGCTGTTTTTT
TRBD1	TRBV5-6	TRBJ1-6	-	CASSLGQGAGSYNSPLHF	TGTGCCAGCAGCTTGGGACAGGGCGCTGGTTCCTATAATTCACCCCTCCACTTT
TRBD1	TRBV7-9	TRBJ1-1	-	CASSLGGQGNTEAFF	TGTGCCAGCAGCTTAGGGGGACAGGGGAACACTGAAGCTTTCTTT
-	TRBV4-1	TRBJ1-4	-	CASSHAQSGEKLFF	TGCGCCAGCAGCCACGCACAGTCAGGTGAAAAACTGTTTTTT
TRBD1	TRBV28	TRBJ1-5	once	CASSFSGTGYQPQHF	TGTGCCAGCAGTTTCTCCGGGACAGGGTATCAGCCCCAGCATTTT
TRBD1	TRBV19	TRBJ2-1	-	CASSISGGPYNEQFF	TGTGCCAGTAGTATCTCAGGGGGTCCCTACAATGAGCAGTTCTTC
-	TRBV11-2	TRBJ2-7	-	CASSLAVGGYEQYF	TGTGCCAGCAGCTTAGCTGTAGGGGGCTACGAGCAGTACTTC
TRBD1	TRBV7-2	TRBJ2-2	-	CASSLGTGPGELFF	TGTGCCAGCAGCTTAGGGACAGGGCCCGGGGAGCTGTTTTTT
-	TRBV10-3	TRBJ1-3	-	CAISDETIIGNTIYF	TGTGCCATCAGTGACGAGACAATTATCGGAAACACCATATATTTT
TRBD1	TRBV7-6	TRBJ2-3	-	CASSAVDRGRGTDTQYF	TGTGCCAGCAGCGCGGTGGACAGGGGGCGAGGCACAGATACGCAGTATTTT
-	TRBV4-3	TRBJ1-3	-	CASSQGDGGISGNTIYF	TGCGCCAGCAGCCAAGGTGATGGGGGGATCTCTGGAAACACCATATATTTT
-	TRBV7-6	TRBJ2-3	-	CASSLLTARGSTDTQYF	TGTGCCAGCAGCTTATTGACAGCGAGGGGGAGCACAGATACGCAGTATTTT
-	TRBV9	TRBJ2-7	-	CASSAGQQSYVEQYF	TGTGCCAGCAGCGCTGGACAGCAATCTTACGTAGAGCAGTACTTC
-	TRBV11-1	TRBJ2-7	-	CASTDSHVLGEQYF	TGTGCCAGCACAGACAGCCACGTCCTAGGGGAGCAGTACTTC
-	TRBV11-2	TRBJ2-7	-	CASSTQGMGATYEQYF	TGTGCCAGCAGCACCCAGGGGATGGGGGCCACCTACGAGCAGTACTTC
-	TRBV27	TRBJ2-1	-	CASSLSDGEQFF	TGTGCCAGCAGTTTATCGGACGGTGAGCAGTTCTTC
TRBD1	TRBV9	TRBJ1-2	-	CASSPSGGNNYGYTF	TGTGCCAGCAGCCCCTCAGGGGGGAACAACTATGGCTACACCTTC
TRBD2	TRBV5-4	TRBJ2-3	-	CASSLGLAGGTDTQYF	TGTGCCAGCAGCTTGGGTCTAGCGGGGGGCACAGATACGCAGTATTTT
-	TRBV6-8	TRBJ2-5	-	CASLVGAGAQETQYF	TGTGCCAGCTTGGTGGGGGCGGGGGCACAAGAGACCCAGTACTTC
TRBD1	TRBV27	TRBJ1-2	-	CASSLTGGSYGYTF	TGTGCCAGCAGTTTGACAGGGGGCAGCTATGGCTACACCTTC
-	TRBV13	TRBJ2-7	-	CASSLGVYEQYF	TGTGCCAGCAGCTTAGGTGTATACGAGCAGTACTTC
-	TRBV29-1	TRBJ2-7	-	CSVVSGSSYEQYF	TGCAGCGTTGTGTCAGGGAGCTCCTACGAGCAGTACTTC
-	TRBV28	TRBJ1-4	-	CASSRRDFATNEKLFF	TGTGCCAGCAGTAGACGGGACTTTGCAACTAATGAAAAACTGTTTTTT
-	TRBV28	TRBJ1-6	-	CASSSHYNSPLHF	TGTGCCAGCAGTTCTCATTATAATTCACCCCTCCACTTT
-	TRBV15	TRBJ1-4	once	CATSTSRGTNEKLFF	TGTGCCACCAGCACGAGTAGGGGGACTAATGAAAAACTGTTTTTT
-	TRBV28	TRBJ1-4	once	CASSLPRGNEKLFF	TGTGCCAGCAGCCTCCCTCGCGGTAATGAAAAACTGTTTTTT
TRBD1	TRBV5-4	TRBJ2-5	-	CASSLDRDRGGETQYF	TGTGCCAGCAGCTTGGACCGAGACAGGGGGGGAGAGACCCAGTACTTC
TRBD1	TRBV6-5	TRBJ1-2	-	CASRNRGNYGYTF	TGTGCCAGCAGAAACAGGGGTAACTATGGCTACACCTTC
-	TRBV6-6	TRBJ1-2	few	CASSYSSGQYYGYTF	TGTGCCAGCAGTTACTCGAGTGGGCAGTACTATGGCTACACCTTC
-	TRBV27	TRBJ2-1	-	CASSRSGYLGSYNEQFF	TGTGCCAGCAGTAGGTCGGGCTACTTGGGCTCCTACAATGAGCAGTTCTTC
TRBD1	TRBV4-1	TRBJ2-7	-	CASSQGQGVSYEQYF	TGCGCCAGCAGCCAAGGACAGGGGGTCTCCTACGAGCAGTACTTC
-	TRBV19	TRBJ2-5	-	CASSIGSRGQETQYF	TGTGCCAGTAGTATAGGGTCCAGGGGACAAGAGACCCAGTACTTC
-	TRBV30	TRBJ2-7	-	CAWTPYQFYEQYF	TGTGCCTGGACCCCTTACCAATTCTACGAGCAGTACTTC
-	TRBV5-1	TRBJ2-1	-	CASSLVPTESTDEQFF	TGCGCCAGCAGCTTGGTTCCGACTGAGTCAACTGATGAGCAGTTCTTC
TRBD1	TRBV9	TRBJ2-1	-	CASSSHGQGVDEQFF	TGTGCCAGCAGTTCACACGGACAGGGGGTCGATGAGCAGTTCTTC